The rows below give T cell receptor beta chains drawn from one sample of a study of T cells in Graves' hyperthyroidism and ophthalmopathy. TCRdb ran MiXCR on the multiplex PCR reads and lists one entry per CDR3 protein. The table lists about half a million distinct CDR3 sequences, approximately 25% of them singletons, with 10% to 12% in the top ten. Sequencing input: blood. The receptors derive from a woman under 40 with Graves' ophthalmopathy. Each CDR3 is given with its conserved first and last residue. Fields, in order: CDR3 DNA, CDR3 protein, J gene, V gene, D gene, clone size. A D gene is named only where the DNA matches it firmly. The size field is filled for only some rows; it gives once, few, many or a size class.

TGTGCCGGCAGGGATGCCAACACTGAAGCTTTCTTT | CAGRDANTEAFF | TRBJ1-1 | TRBV19 | . | .
TGCGCCAGCAGCCAAGAGCTAAATTCACCCCTCCACTTT | CASSQELNSPLHF | TRBJ1-6 | TRBV4-1 | . | .
TGTGCCAGCATCAAAGGGGGGACAGGGGGCAAGGATGGCTACACCTTC | CASIKGGTGGKDGYTF | TRBJ1-2 | TRBV6-1 | TRBD1 | few
TGCAGTGCTTCCCGGCTTAATGACGAGCAGTACTTC | CSASRLNDEQYF | TRBJ2-7 | TRBV20-1 | . | once
TGTGCCAGCAGATCCGGGACAGCAGTCGGGGAGATGTTTTTT | CASRSGTAVGEMFF | TRBJ2-2 | TRBV12-3/TRBV12-4 | TRBD1 | .
TGTGCCAGCAGTTACTCTTGGGACAGGGCCGCCCGAGAAGCTCTCTTT | CASSYSWDRAAREALF | TRBJ1-1 | TRBV6-5 | TRBD1 | many
TGCAGTGCTAGAGATTTGAGCGAGGAGACCCAGTACTTC | CSARDLSEETQYF | TRBJ2-5 | TRBV20-1 | . | .
TGTGCCACCGCTCCGGGGGGCGTCCAAGAGACCCAGTACTTC | CATAPGGVQETQYF | TRBJ2-5 | TRBV28 | . | many
TGTGCCAGTAGTAGTGACAGAGCCCGGTCGGGCACTGAAGCTTTCTTT | CASSSDRARSGTEAFF | TRBJ1-1 | TRBV19 | . | many
TGCGCCAACAGCTTGGCTGGGACAGCTTACTCCTACGAGCAGTACTTC | CANSLAGTAYSYEQYF | TRBJ2-7 | TRBV5-1 | TRBD1 | .
TGTGCCAGTAGTGATACGTTCGGGGTTAGCTGGGAGCCCCAGCATTTT | CASSDTFGVSWEPQHF | TRBJ1-5 | TRBV19 | . | many
TGTGCCAGCAGCTTAGAGGGCCGTAGGGGCTACACCTTC | CASSLEGRRGYTF | TRBJ1-2 | TRBV7-8 | . | .
TGTGCCAGCAGTTACTCGTCTTCCGCAGGGAACGGACAGCCCCAGCATTTT | CASSYSSSAGNGQPQHF | TRBJ1-5 | TRBV6-5 | . | many
TGTGCCAGCAGCTTAGGGGCAGGGTTTAACTATGGCTACACCTTC | CASSLGAGFNYGYTF | TRBJ1-2 | TRBV7-2 | . | many
TGTGCCAGCATCCCGGGACAGGGGTACACCGGGGAGCTGTTTTTT | CASIPGQGYTGELFF | TRBJ2-2 | TRBV12-3/TRBV12-4 | TRBD1 | many
TGCAGCGGTAGCTACAGTGGGTTCTCGGAGACCCAGTACTTC | CSGSYSGFSETQYF | TRBJ2-5 | TRBV29-1 | . | many
TGTGCCAGCAGCTTACGTGGCGAGGAGCTGTTTTTT | CASSLRGEELFF | TRBJ2-2 | TRBV7-2 | . | .
TGTGCCATCAGGGACAGAAATCAGCCCCAGCATTTT | CAIRDRNQPQHF | TRBJ1-5 | TRBV10-3 | . | many
TGTGCCAGCTTCGGTGGGGGGACTGAAGCTTTCTTT | CASFGGGTEAFF | TRBJ1-1 | TRBV6-1 | . | .
TGTGCCAGCACCTTCGGGAGGGGCGCTAGTCAGCCCCAGCATTTT | CASTFGRGASQPQHF | TRBJ1-5 | TRBV12-3/TRBV12-4 | . | few
TGTGCCAGCAGTTTTCAGGGGACAGGTTTATACGAGCAGTACTTC | CASSFQGTGLYEQYF | TRBJ2-7 | TRBV27 | TRBD1 | .
TGTGCCAGTAGCCTCACCGGGACAGTGGGCACTGAAGCTTTCTTT | CASSLTGTVGTEAFF | TRBJ1-1 | TRBV19 | TRBD1 | .